This T cell receptor (beta chain) stems from a study of shared clonotypes between healthy human individuals. The study's findings and limits: Among several donors, roughly 5% of naive CD4 clonotypes were found in common. Estimated richness was generally greater in naive than memory subsets.

A word on this clone: The antigen remains undetermined.

Here immunoSEQ multiplex PCR was the method, and the copy in TCRdb shows in-frame clones only, minus some. The table lists roughly 2.1 million clones, about 93% of them singletons. Cells designated naive CD8 were CD45RO-negative and were positively selected for CCR7, with terminally differentiated effector memory CD45RA+ cells excluded. The healthy adult donors were HIV-negative and reported no recent acute infections or vaccinations. The CDR3 consists of 15 residues. The chain employs TRBV21-1 and TRBJ2-7; the D call TRBD2 from the table was never checked on the DNA. TRBV21-1 is a pseudogene. This receptor was identified in a man in his late teens or twenties in good health. Some clones in this sample may be carry-over from other donors' samples. Sequencing input: naive CD8+ T cells from PBMCs. The CDR3 region has the DNA TGTGCCAGCAGCCTCCGGACTAGCGGAGCCTACGAGCAGTACTTC. Protein sequence: CASSLRTSGAYEQYF.